This TCR beta chain emerged from a study of T cell changes during pregnancy in multiple sclerosis. Method: immunoSEQ multiplex PCR; TCRdb's copy keeps in-frame clones and lacks some. The table includes under 55,000 clones, around nine tenths detected once. Germline V gene sequence: CDR1 MNHNS, CDR2 SASEGT. V lost 2 bases and J lost 1; bases outside the gene matches: 1. The CDR3 extends over 16 amino acids. This sequence originates from a female donor with multiple sclerosis, enrolled in a pregnancy study. This chain uses TRBV6-1 with TRBJ1-6; 8 positions agree with TRBD1. Sequenced here: peripheral blood, sampled in the first trimester of pregnancy. The CDR3 sequence is CASSETGGSYNSPLHF. The CDR3 coding sequence is TGTGCCAGCAGTGAAACAGGGGGTTCCTATAATTCACCCCTCCACTTT.